This TCR beta chain comes out of a study of blood T cell repertoires in COVID-19. Study summary: Samples taken during acute and convalescent COVID-19 were collected in the United States, Italy and Spain. The analysed material was cDNA or gDNA that came from T cells, B-cell-depleted T cells, or PBMCs.

In the original analysis: The authors estimated nucleated cell counts from reference gene primer amplification. Clones were read by immunoSEQ multiplex PCR, and TCRdb kept only the in-frame ones, dropping some. The D gene and trimming were derived from the DNA, and the V and J assignments and clone size from that table. The data hold about 400,000 clones, with roughly 88% observed a single time. Trimming cost V 4 bases and J 9 bases, with 13 bases left between them. The CDR3 loop spans 12 amino acids. From germline, CDR1 is SGHTS and CDR2 YDEGEE. Across 20 to 25 US areas, participants ranged in age from roughly 18 to 95 years.

The receptor comes from a woman in her thirties or forties with acute COVID-19. The chain links TRBV5-8 to TRBJ2-5, with D unresolved. Sequencing used PBMCs or T cells enriched from blood (not recorded which). CDR3 loop: CASSRLEKAQYF. The CDR3 bases are TGTGCCAGCAGCAGGTTGGAGAAGGCCCAGTACTTC.